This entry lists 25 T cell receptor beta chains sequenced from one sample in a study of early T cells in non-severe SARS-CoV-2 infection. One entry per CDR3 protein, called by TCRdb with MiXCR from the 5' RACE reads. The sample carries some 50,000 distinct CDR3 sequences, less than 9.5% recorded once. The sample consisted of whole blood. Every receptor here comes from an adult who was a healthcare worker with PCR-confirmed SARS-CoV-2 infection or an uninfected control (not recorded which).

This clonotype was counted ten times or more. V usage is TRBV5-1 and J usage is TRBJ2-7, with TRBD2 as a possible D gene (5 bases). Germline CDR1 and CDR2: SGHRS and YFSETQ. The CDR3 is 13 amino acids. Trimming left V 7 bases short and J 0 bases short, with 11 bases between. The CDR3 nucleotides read TGCGCCAGCTCCCGGGGAACCTCCTACGAGCAGTACTTC. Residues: CASSRGTSYEQYF.

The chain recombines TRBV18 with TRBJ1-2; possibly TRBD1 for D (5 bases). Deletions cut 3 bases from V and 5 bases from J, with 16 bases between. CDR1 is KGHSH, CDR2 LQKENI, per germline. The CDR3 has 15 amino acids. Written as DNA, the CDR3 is TGTGCCAGCTCACCGGAAACGGACAAAACTTATGGCTACACCTTC. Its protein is CASSPETDKTYGYTF.

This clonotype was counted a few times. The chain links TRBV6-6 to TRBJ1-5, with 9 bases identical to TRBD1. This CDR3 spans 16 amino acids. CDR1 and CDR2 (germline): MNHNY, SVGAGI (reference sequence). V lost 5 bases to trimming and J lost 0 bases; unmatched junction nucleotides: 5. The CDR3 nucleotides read TGTGCCAGCAGTCAGAGACAGGGGGTTAGCAATCAGCCCCAGCATTTT. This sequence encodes CASSQRQGVSNQPQHF.

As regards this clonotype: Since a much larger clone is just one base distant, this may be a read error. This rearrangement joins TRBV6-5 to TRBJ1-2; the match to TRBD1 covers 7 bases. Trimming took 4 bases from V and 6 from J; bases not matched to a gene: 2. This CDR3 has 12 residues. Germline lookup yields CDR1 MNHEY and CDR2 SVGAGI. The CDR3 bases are TGTGCCAGCAGTTTCACAGGGGATGGCTACACCTTC. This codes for CASSFTGDGYTF.

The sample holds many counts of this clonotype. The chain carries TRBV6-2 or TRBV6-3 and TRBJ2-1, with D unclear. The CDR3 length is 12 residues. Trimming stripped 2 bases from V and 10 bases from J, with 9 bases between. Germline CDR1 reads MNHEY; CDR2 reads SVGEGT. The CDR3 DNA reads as TGTGCCAGCAGTTACCCGTTGGTGGAGCAGTTCTTC. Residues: CASSYPLVEQFF.

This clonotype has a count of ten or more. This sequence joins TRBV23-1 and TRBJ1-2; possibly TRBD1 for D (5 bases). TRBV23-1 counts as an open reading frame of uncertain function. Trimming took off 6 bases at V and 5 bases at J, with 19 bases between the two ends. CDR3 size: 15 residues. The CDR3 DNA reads TGCGCCAGCAGAATGTACTCAGGGATGGATTATGGCTACACCTTC. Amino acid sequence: CASRMYSGMDYGYTF.

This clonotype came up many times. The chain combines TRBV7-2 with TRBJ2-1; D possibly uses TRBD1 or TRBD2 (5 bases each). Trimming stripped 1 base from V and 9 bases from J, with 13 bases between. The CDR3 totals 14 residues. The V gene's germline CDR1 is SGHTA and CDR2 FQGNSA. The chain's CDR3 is CASSLGQDGGEQFF. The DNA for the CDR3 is TGTGCCAGCAGCTTAGGGCAGGATGGGGGTGAGCAGTTCTTC.

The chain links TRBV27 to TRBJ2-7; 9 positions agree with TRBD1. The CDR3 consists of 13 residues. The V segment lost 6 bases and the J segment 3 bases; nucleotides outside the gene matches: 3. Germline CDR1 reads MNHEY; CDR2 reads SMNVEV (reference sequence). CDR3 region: CASRGTGSYEQYF. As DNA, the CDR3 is TGTGCCAGCAGGGGGACAGGGAGCTACGAGCAGTACTTC.

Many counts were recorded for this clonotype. CDR3 protein: CAWSVSQPYGYTF. The CDR3 bases are TGTGCCTGGAGTGTGAGCCAGCCCTATGGCTACACCTTC. The V gene is TRBV30, the J gene TRBJ1-2; no firm D call. The CDR3 is 13 residues long. Germline CDR1 is GTSNPN and CDR2 is SVGIG (reference sequence). The V gene lost 0 bases and the J gene lost 4 bases, with 9 bases spanning the gap.

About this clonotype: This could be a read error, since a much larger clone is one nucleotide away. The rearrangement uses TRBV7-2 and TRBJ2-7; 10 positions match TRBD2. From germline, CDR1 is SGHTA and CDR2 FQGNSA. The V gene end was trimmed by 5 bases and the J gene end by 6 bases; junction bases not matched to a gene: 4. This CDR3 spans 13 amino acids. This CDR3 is CASSRTSGVEQYF. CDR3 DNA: TGTGCCAGCAGCCGGACTAGCGGCGTCGAGCAGTACTTC.

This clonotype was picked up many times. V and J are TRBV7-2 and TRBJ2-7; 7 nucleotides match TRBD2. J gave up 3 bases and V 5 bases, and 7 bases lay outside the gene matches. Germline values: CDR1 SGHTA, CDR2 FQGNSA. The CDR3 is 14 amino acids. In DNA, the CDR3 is TGTGCCAGCAGCCCCAGCGGGACCCGCTACGAGCAGTACTTC. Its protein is CASSPSGTRYEQYF.

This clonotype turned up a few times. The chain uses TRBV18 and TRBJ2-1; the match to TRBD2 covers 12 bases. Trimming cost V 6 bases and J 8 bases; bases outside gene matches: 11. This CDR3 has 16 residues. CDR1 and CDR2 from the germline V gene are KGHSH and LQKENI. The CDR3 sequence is CASSSGLAGPVDEQFF. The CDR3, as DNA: TGTGCCAGCTCTTCGGGACTAGCGGGTCCTGTCGATGAGCAGTTCTTC.

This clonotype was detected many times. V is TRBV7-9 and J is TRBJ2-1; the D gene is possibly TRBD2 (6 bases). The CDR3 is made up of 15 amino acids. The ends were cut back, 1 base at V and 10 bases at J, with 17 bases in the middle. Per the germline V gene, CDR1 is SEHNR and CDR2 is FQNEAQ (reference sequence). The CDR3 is CASSLGAVGGEEQFF. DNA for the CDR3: TGTGCCAGCAGCTTAGGCGCGGTGGGGGGAGAGGAGCAGTTCTTC.

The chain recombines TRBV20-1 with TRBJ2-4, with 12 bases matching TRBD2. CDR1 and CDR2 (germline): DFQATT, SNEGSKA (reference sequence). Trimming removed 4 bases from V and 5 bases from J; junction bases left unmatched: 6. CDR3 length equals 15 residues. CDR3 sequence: CSAMDRTSGENIQYF. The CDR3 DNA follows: TGCAGTGCTATGGACAGGACTAGCGGGGAAAACATTCAGTACTTC.

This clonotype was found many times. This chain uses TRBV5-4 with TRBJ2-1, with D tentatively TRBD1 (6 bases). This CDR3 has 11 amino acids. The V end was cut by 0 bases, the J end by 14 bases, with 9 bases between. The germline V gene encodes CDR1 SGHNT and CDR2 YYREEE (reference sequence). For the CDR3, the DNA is TGTGCCAGCAGCTTGGGGGGGCAGGAGTTCTTC. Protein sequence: CASSLGGQEFF.

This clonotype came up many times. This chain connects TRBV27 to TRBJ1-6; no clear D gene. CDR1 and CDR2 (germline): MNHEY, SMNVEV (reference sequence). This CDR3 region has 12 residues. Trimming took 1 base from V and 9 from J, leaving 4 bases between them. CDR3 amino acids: CASSLFGSPLHF. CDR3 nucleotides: TGTGCCAGCAGTTTATTCGGTTCACCCCTCCACTTT.

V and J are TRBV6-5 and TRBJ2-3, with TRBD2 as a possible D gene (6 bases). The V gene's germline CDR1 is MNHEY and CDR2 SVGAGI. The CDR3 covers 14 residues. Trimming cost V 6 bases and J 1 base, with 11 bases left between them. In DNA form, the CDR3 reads TGTGCCAGCAGCAAAGTAGCGGGCACAGATACGCAGTATTTT. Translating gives CASSKVAGTDTQYF.

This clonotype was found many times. The CDR3 sequence is CASSLPGYEQYF. The CDR3 DNA is TGTGCCAGCAGCTTACCAGGGTACGAGCAGTACTTC. The chain recombines TRBV7-2 with TRBJ2-7; possible D gene TRBD1, 5 bases. The germline V gene encodes CDR1 SGHTA and CDR2 FQGNSA. V lost 2 bases to trimming and J lost 4 bases, with 6 bases between them. This CDR3 is 12 amino acids long.

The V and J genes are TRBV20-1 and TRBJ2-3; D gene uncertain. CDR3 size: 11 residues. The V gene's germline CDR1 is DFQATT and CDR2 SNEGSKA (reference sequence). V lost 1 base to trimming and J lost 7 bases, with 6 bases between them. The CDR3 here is CSARVGNTQYF. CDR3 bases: TGCAGTGCTAGAGTGGGTAATACGCAGTATTTT.

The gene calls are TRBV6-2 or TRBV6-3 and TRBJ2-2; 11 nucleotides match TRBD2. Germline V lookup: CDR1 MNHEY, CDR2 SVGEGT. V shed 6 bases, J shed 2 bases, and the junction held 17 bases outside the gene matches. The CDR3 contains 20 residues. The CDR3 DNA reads TGTGCCAGCAGGCCCTTAGCGGGAGGGCCTGATTTGGAAAACACCGGGGAGCTGTTTTTT. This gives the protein CASRPLAGGPDLENTGELFF.

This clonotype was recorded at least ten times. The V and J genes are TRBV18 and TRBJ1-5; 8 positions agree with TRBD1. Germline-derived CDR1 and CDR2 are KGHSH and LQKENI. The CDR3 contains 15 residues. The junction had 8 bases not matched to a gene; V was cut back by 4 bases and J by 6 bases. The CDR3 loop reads CASSRDRGSGQPQHF. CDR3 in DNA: TGTGCCAGCTCACGCGACAGGGGCAGTGGTCAGCCCCAGCATTTT.

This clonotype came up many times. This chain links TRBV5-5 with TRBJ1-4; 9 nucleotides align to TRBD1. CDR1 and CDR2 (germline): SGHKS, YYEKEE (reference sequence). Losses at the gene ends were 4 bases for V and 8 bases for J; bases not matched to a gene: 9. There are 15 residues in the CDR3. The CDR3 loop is CASSLGTGRREKLFF. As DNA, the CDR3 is TGTGCCAGCAGCCTAGGGACAGGGAGAAGGGAAAAACTGTTTTTT.

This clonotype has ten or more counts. The CDR3, as DNA: TGTGCCAGCAGCCTCGGGACAGGGGCCCTCACAGATACGCAGTATTTT. It yields the protein CASSLGTGALTDTQYF. The rearrangement joins TRBV7-9 to TRBJ2-3; 10 bases fit TRBD1. The CDR3 totals 16 residues. Germline V gene sequence: CDR1 SEHNR, CDR2 FQNEAQ (reference sequence). The J segment lost 2 bases and the V segment lost 5 bases, leaving 7 bases of the junction unmatched.

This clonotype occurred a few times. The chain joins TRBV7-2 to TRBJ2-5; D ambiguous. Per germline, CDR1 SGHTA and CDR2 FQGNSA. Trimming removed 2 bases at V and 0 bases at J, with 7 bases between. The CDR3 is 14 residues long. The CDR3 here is CASSLRRYQETQYF. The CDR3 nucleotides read TGTGCCAGCAGCTTACGGCGGTACCAAGAGACCCAGTACTTC.

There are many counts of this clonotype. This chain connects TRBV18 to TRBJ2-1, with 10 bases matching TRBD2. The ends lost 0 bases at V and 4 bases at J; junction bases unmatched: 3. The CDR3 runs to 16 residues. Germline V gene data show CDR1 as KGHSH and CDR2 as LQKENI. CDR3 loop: CASSPPGTSVYNEQFF. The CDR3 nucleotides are TGTGCCAGCTCACCACCCGGGACTAGCGTATACAATGAGCAGTTCTTC.